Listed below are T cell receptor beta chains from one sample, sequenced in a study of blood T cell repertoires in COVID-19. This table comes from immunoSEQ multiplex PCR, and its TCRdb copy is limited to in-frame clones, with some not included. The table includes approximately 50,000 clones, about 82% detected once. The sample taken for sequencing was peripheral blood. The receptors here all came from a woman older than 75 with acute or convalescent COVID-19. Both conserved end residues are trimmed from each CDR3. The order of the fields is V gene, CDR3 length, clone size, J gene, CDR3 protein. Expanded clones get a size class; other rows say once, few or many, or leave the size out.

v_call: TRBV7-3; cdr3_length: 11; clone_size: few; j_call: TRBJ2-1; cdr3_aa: ASSRYIDNEQF
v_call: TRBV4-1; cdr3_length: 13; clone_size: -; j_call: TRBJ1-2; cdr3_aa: ASSPSESGVLGYT
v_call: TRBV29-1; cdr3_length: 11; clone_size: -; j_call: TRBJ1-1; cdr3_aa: SAPTGRNAEAF
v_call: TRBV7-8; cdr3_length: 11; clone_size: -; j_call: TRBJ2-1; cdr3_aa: ASSLKRINEQF
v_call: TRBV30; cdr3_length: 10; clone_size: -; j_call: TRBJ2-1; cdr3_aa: AWSDLAGGPL
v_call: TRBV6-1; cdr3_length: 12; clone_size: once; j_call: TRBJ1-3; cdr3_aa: ASSETGSGNTIY
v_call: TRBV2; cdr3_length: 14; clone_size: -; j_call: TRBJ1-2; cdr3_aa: ASSASGQGSGYGYT
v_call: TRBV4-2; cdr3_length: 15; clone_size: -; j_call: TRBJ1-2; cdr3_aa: ASSQEGEGQGIYGYT
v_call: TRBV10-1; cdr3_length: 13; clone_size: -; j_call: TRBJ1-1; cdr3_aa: ASSEKRGLFTEAF
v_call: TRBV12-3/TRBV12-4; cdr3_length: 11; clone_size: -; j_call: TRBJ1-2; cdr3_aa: ASSDRAPYGYT
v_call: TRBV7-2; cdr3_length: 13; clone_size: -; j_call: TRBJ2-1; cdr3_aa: ASSLSLAGGNEQF
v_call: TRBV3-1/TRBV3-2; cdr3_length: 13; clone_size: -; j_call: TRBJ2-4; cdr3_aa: ASSATPGAKNIQY
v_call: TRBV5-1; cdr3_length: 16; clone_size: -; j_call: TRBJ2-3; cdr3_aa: ASSSLGRSTTSTDTQY
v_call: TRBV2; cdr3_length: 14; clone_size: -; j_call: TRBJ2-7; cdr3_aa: ASSELTRQTGTSTL
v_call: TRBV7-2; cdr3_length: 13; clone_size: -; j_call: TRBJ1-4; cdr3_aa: ASSFTGATNEKLF
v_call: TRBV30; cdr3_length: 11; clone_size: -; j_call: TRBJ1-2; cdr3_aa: AWSRGPGLGYT
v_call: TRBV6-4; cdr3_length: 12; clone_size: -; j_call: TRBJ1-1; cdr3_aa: ASSDINTNTEAF
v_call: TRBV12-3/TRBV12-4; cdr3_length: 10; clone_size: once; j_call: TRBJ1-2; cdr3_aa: ASSRGNYGYT
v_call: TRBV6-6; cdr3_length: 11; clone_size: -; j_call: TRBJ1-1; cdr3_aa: ASTSGLGGEAF
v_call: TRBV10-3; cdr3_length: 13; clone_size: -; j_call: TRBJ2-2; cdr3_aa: AIPGTSAGTGELF
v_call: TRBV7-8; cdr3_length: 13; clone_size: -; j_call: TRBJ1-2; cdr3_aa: ASSLAGTGGGGYT
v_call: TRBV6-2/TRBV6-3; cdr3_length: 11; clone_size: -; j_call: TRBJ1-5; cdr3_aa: ASSDRPNQPQH
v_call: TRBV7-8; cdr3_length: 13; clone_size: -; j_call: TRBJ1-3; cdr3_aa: ASSLGQGQGNTIY
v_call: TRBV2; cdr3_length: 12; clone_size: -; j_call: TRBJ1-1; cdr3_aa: ASTERGGLTEAF
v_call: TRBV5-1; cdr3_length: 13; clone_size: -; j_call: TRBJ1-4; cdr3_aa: ASSPGTGGREKLF
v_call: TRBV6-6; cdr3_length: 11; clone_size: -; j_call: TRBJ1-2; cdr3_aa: AGAGELNYGYT
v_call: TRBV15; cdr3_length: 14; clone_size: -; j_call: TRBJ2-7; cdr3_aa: ATSRGGGAQSYEQY
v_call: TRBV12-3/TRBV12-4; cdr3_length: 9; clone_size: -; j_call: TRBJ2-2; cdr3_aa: ASSVTGELF
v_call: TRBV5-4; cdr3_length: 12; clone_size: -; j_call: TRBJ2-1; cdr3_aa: ASSLGGGYNEQF
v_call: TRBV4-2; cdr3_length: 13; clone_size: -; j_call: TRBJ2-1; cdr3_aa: ASSRSGRVYNEQF
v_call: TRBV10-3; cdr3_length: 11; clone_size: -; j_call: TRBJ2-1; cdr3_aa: AKDSYPRNEQF
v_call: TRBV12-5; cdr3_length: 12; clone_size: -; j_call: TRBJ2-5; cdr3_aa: ASGIGQGAETQY
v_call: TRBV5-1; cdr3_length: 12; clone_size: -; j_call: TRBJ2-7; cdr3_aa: ASSTGTAPYEQY
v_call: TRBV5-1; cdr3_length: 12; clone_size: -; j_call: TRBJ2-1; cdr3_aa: ASMTSGSFDEQF
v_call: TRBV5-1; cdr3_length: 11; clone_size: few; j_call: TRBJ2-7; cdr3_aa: ASSLEGAREQY
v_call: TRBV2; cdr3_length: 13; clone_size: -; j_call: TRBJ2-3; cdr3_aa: ASRIGSQRRNTQY
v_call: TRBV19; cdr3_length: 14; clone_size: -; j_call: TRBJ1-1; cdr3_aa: ASSFPWGGKNTEAF
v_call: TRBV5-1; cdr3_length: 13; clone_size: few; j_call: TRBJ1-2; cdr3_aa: ASSLDGVANYGYT
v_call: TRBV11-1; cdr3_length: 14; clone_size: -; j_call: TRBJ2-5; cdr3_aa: ASSLVAGASQETQY
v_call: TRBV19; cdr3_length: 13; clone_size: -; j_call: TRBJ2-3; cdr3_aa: ATTPSAGRTDTQY
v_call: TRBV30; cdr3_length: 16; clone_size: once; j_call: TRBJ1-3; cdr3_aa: AWSGGQGAGNSGNTIY
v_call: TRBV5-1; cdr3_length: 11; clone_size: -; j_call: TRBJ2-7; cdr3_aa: ASSLGHGYEQY